The rows below give T cell receptor beta chains drawn from one sample of a study of blood T cell repertoires in COVID-19. Only in-frame clones appear in the TCRdb table, and some are missing; sequencing was by immunoSEQ multiplex PCR. The repertoire has about 35,000 clones, around 90% of them found once; the top ten carry about 21%. The sample taken for sequencing was peripheral blood. These receptors came from a man older than 75 with acute or convalescent COVID-19. Both conserved end residues are part of each CDR3. The D gene is left open where the match is weak. Clone size is not always given. Where it is, it says once, few, many or a class for expanded clones.

size: -
D: -
J: TRBJ1-5
V: TRBV6-1
CDR3: CASSEKVSGQSYNQPQHF
DNA: TGTGCCAGCAGTGAAAAGGTATCAGGACAGTCCTACAATCAGCCCCAGCATTTT

size: once
D: TRBD1
J: TRBJ1-6
V: TRBV27
CDR3: CASSWTGVSPLHF
DNA: TGTGCCAGCAGTTGGACAGGGGTTTCACCCCTCCACTTT

size: once
D: -
J: TRBJ2-5
V: TRBV29-1
CDR3: CSAGIETQYF
DNA: TGCAGCGCCGGGATAGAGACCCAGTACTTC

size: -
D: TRBD1
J: TRBJ1-2
V: TRBV27
CDR3: CASSPRQGISGYTF
DNA: TGTGCCAGCAGTCCAAGACAGGGGATAAGTGGCTACACCTTC

size: -
D: -
J: TRBJ1-4
V: TRBV5-1
CDR3: CASSLGQFNEKLFF
DNA: TGCGCCAGCAGCTTGGGGCAGTTCAATGAAAAACTGTTTTTT

size: -
D: -
J: TRBJ2-1
V: TRBV2
CDR3: CASSPNNYNEQFF
DNA: TGTGCCAGCAGCCCAAACAACTACAATGAGCAGTTCTTC

size: -
D: -
J: TRBJ2-3
V: TRBV21-1
CDR3: CASSKEGRGGTDTQYF
DNA: TGTGCCAGCAGCAAAGAAGGTCGGGGGGGCACAGATACGCAGTATTTT

size: -
D: TRBD1
J: TRBJ2-3
V: TRBV9
CDR3: CASSPGQGTARSAQYF
DNA: TGTGCCAGCAGCCCAGGACAGGGGACCGCTAGGTCTGCGCAGTATTTT

size: once
D: TRBD1
J: TRBJ1-3
V: TRBV11-3
CDR3: CASSYQGGAGNTIYF
DNA: TGTGCCAGCAGCTACCAGGGGGGTGCCGGAAACACCATATATTTT

size: -
D: -
J: TRBJ1-2
V: TRBV27
CDR3: CASSLSSIHRSTGYTF
DNA: TGTGCCAGCAGTTTATCGTCAATACACAGATCGACTGGCTACACCTTC

size: -
D: -
J: TRBJ1-2
V: TRBV5-1
CDR3: CASSLVANYGYTF
DNA: TGCGCCAGCAGCTTGGTAGCTAACTATGGCTACACCTTC

size: -
D: TRBD1
J: TRBJ1-2
V: TRBV28
CDR3: CASSSSGQGGGYTF
DNA: TGTGCCAGCAGCTCCTCTGGACAGGGGGGCGGCTACACCTTC

size: -
D: TRBD1
J: TRBJ1-5
V: TRBV2
CDR3: CASSLGQPTHSNQPQHF
DNA: TGTGCCAGCAGCCTGGGACAGCCCACCCATAGCAATCAGCCCCAGCATTTT

size: -
D: -
J: TRBJ1-2
V: TRBV28
CDR3: CATGGRAVYGYTF
DNA: TGTGCCACCGGGGGGAGGGCTGTCTATGGCTACACCTTC

size: -
D: -
J: TRBJ1-1
V: TRBV5-1
CDR3: CASSLGSGVRLTEAFF
DNA: TGCGCCAGCAGCTTGGGGTCGGGGGTTCGTTTAACTGAAGCTTTCTTT

size: once
D: TRBD2
J: TRBJ2-7
V: TRBV7-6
CDR3: CASSLEAGGVFEQYF
DNA: TGTGCCAGCAGCTTAGAGGCGGGGGGGGTCTTCGAGCAGTACTTC

size: -
D: -
J: TRBJ2-1
V: TRBV7-9
CDR3: CASSLDSYASSYNEQFF
DNA: TGTGCCAGCAGCTTAGATTCCTATGCAAGCTCCTACAATGAGCAGTTCTTC

size: -
D: TRBD2
J: TRBJ2-3
V: TRBV6-6
CDR3: CASSLRLAGASTDTQYF
DNA: TGTGCCAGCAGTCTAAGACTAGCGGGGGCTAGCACAGATACGCAGTATTTT

size: -
D: TRBD2
J: TRBJ2-3
V: TRBV16
CDR3: CASSPTSRDTQYF
DNA: TGTGCCAGCAGTCCGACTAGCAGAGATACGCAGTATTTT

size: -
D: TRBD1
J: TRBJ1-2
V: TRBV12-3/TRBV12-4
CDR3: CASSRGQGYGYTF
DNA: TGTGCCAGCAGTAGAGGACAGGGCTATGGCTACACCTTC

size: -
D: -
J: TRBJ2-1
V: TRBV29-1
CDR3: CSVDRGSAYNEQFF
DNA: TGCAGCGTTGATAGGGGCTCTGCCTACAATGAGCAGTTCTTC

size: -
D: TRBD1
J: TRBJ2-2
V: TRBV6-5
CDR3: CASRQGANTGELFF
DNA: TGTGCCAGCAGGCAGGGGGCGAACACCGGGGAGCTGTTTTTT

size: -
D: -
J: TRBJ2-3
V: TRBV5-1
CDR3: CASSLESRDTQYF
DNA: TGCGCCAGCAGCTTGGAATCTAGAGATACGCAGTATTTT

size: -
D: TRBD2
J: TRBJ2-3
V: TRBV29-1
CDR3: CSGGLAGGSDTQYF
DNA: TGCAGCGGGGGACTAGCGGGGGGCTCAGATACGCAGTATTTT

size: -
D: TRBD2
J: TRBJ2-5
V: TRBV6-4
CDR3: CASSESPSGAGETQYF
DNA: TGTGCCAGCAGTGAGTCCCCAAGCGGGGCGGGAGAGACCCAGTACTTC

size: -
D: -
J: TRBJ1-2
V: TRBV20-1
CDR3: CSTTEGYTF
DNA: TGCAGTACCACTGAGGGCTACACCTTC

size: -
D: -
J: TRBJ1-5
V: TRBV20-1
CDR3: CSAVCPPQHF
DNA: TGCAGTGCCGTGTGTCCGCCCCAGCATTTT

size: -
D: -
J: TRBJ1-1
V: TRBV21-1
CDR3: CASSIEGERVTEAFF
DNA: TGTGCCAGCAGCATAGAGGGCGAGAGGGTCACTGAAGCTTTCTTT

size: once
D: -
J: TRBJ1-2
V: TRBV6-5
CDR3: CASSPNYGYTF
DNA: TGTGCCAGCAGCCCAAACTATGGCTACACCTTC

size: -
D: -
J: TRBJ2-5
V: TRBV12-3/TRBV12-4
CDR3: CASSFRGGETQYF
DNA: TGTGCCAGCAGTTTCAGGGGTGGGGAGACCCAGTACTTC

size: -
D: TRBD1
J: TRBJ2-7
V: TRBV19
CDR3: CASRGQGVSEQYF
DNA: TGTGCCAGTAGAGGGCAGGGGGTCAGCGAGCAGTACTTC

size: -
D: -
J: TRBJ1-1
V: TRBV7-6
CDR3: CASSLGQGLNTEAFF
DNA: TGTGCCAGCAGCTTAGGGCAGGGGTTGAACACTGAAGCTTTCTTT

size: -
D: -
J: TRBJ1-1
V: TRBV14
CDR3: CASSQVPRLGTEAFF
DNA: TGTGCCAGCAGCCAAGTACCCAGGCTGGGCACTGAAGCTTTCTTT

size: -
D: TRBD1
J: TRBJ2-3
V: TRBV6-5
CDR3: CASRDRGWAADTQYF
DNA: TGTGCCAGCAGAGACAGGGGATGGGCGGCAGATACGCAGTATTTT

size: -
D: -
J: TRBJ1-6
V: TRBV5-1
CDR3: CASSLGTLYNSPLHF
DNA: TGCGCCAGCAGCTTGGGGACACTCTATAATTCACCCCTCCACTTT

size: -
D: TRBD1
J: TRBJ1-2
V: TRBV28
CDR3: CASSSGTVGYTF
DNA: TGTGCCAGCAGTTCCGGGACAGTTGGCTACACCTTC

size: -
D: -
J: TRBJ2-2
V: TRBV5-1
CDR3: CASNTGSGGELFF
DNA: TGCGCCAGCAATACAGGGTCGGGCGGGGAGCTGTTTTTT

size: -
D: TRBD1
J: TRBJ1-2
V: TRBV7-2
CDR3: CASSLRTGAVHYGYTF
DNA: TGTGCCAGCAGCCTAAGGACAGGAGCTGTCCACTATGGCTACACCTTC

size: -
D: TRBD2
J: TRBJ2-1
V: TRBV9
CDR3: CASSENPSGGSRDEQFF
DNA: TGTGCCAGCAGCGAGAACCCCTCGGGGGGGTCGAGGGATGAGCAGTTCTTC

size: -
D: -
J: TRBJ2-1
V: TRBV7-6
CDR3: CASSLASDRYNEQFF
DNA: TGTGCCAGCAGCTTAGCTAGCGACCGCTACAATGAGCAGTTCTTC

size: -
D: -
J: TRBJ2-1
V: TRBV2
CDR3: CASIKTGTPGSEQFF
DNA: TGTGCCAGCATTAAAACCGGGACCCCCGGGAGTGAGCAGTTCTTC